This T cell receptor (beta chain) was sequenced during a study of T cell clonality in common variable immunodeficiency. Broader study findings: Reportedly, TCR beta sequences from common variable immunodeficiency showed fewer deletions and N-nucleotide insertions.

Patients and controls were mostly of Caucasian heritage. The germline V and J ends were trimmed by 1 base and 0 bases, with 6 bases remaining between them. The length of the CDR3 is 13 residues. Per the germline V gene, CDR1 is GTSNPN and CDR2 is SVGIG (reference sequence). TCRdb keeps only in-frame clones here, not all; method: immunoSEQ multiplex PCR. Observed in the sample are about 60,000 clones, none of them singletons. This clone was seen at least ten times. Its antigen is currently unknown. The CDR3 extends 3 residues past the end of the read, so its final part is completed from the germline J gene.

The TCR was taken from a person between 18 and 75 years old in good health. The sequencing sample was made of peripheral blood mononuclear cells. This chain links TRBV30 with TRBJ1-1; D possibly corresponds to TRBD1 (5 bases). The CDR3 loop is CAWSAGMNTEAFF. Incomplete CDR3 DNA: TGTGCCTGGAGTGCAGGGATGAACACTGAA.